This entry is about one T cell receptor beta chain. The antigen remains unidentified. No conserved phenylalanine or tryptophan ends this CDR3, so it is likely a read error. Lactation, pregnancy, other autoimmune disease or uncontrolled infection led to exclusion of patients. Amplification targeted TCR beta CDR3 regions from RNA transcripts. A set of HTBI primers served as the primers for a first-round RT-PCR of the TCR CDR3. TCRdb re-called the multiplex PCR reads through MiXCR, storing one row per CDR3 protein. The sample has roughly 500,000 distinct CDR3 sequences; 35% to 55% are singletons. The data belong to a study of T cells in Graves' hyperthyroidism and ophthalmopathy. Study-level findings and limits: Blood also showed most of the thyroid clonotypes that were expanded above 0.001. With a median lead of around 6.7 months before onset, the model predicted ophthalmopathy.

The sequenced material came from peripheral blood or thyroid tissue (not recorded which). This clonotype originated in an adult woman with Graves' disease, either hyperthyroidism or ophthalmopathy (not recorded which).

The DNA for the CDR3 is TGTGCCAGCAGCTCCAACTACGAGCAGTACTCC. Encoded protein: CASSSNYEQYS. This chain joins TRBV7-9 and TRBJ2-7; D is unresolved. Germline V gene lookup returns CDR1 SEHNR and CDR2 FQNEAQ (reference sequence). The CDR3 covers 11 residues. V lost 4 bases and J lost 3, with 4 bases in between.